Presented here are 23 T cell receptor beta chains from one specimen sequenced in a study of regulatory T cells in long-lasting Graves disease. Time point denoted: newly diagnosed GD, antithyroid drugs for less than 3 months. There was RNA extracted from PBMCs, and the TCR library was made from it. Combining iRepertoire HTBI primers with Arm-PCR of CDR3 regions, the authors built TCR beta libraries. TCRdb processed the multiplex PCR reads anew with MiXCR; each CDR3 protein has one entry. The sample includes some 500,000 distinct CDR3 sequences, approximately 13% of them seen just once. This same sample was also part of a study on T cells in Graves' hyperthyroidism and ophthalmopathy.

The sequencing here drew on peripheral blood mononuclear cells (PBMCs), taken at new diagnosis, from a patient treated with antithyroid drugs. These receptors originate from a man aged 25 to 45 with Graves disease.

This clonotype turned up a few times. The chain combines TRBV12-3 or TRBV12-4 with TRBJ1-6; 9 nucleotides agree with TRBD1. This CDR3 has 13 residues. Trimming cost V 5 bases and J 10 bases; bases outside gene matches: 3. Here the CDR3 reads CASSETGGSPLHF. The CDR3, as DNA: TGTGCCAGCAGTGAGACAGGGGGGTCACCCCTCCACTTT.

V and J are TRBV6-2 or TRBV6-3 and TRBJ2-2; 9 positions agree with TRBD2. The V segment lost 2 bases and the J segment 6 bases; nucleotides outside the gene matches: 13. The CDR3 covers 18 residues. The germline V gene has CDR1 MNHEY and CDR2 SVGEGT. CDR3 sequence: CASSYSRVAGVGAGELFF. As DNA, the CDR3 is TGTGCCAGCAGTTACAGCCGGGTAGCGGGAGTGGGGGCCGGGGAGCTGTTTTTT.

This clonotype has only a few counts. The rearrangement joins TRBV27 to TRBJ2-2; D is unresolved. The V and J ends lost 5 bases and 7 bases respectively, with 11 bases between them. The CDR3 contains 13 residues. The V gene's germline CDR1 is MNHEY and CDR2 SMNVEV (reference sequence). The CDR3 nucleotides are TGTGCCAGCAGTCCCCCTCACGACGGGGAGCTGTTTTTT. Amino acid sequence: CASSPPHDGELFF.

This clonotype was counted many times. The chain links TRBV27 to TRBJ2-7; 7 bases match TRBD2. In germline, CDR1 is MNHEY, CDR2 SMNVEV (reference sequence). The J segment lost 2 bases and the V segment lost 9 bases, leaving 19 bases of the junction unmatched. The CDR3 is 17 amino acids. The CDR3, as DNA: TGTGCCAGTGCCGAGGGTGGCGGGGGACTGCTAACCTACGAGCAGTACTTC. Its translation: CASAEGGGGLLTYEQYF.

This clonotype was recorded many times. The rearrangement links TRBV27 to TRBJ2-1, with D unresolved. Germline V gene lookup returns CDR1 MNHEY and CDR2 SMNVEV (reference sequence). The CDR3 runs 13 residues. V lost 9 bases, J lost 7 bases, and 16 bases lay in between. The CDR3 reads CASERAGRNEQFF. CDR3 sequence (DNA): TGTGCCAGTGAGCGTGCCGGACGGAATGAGCAGTTCTTC.

This clonotype was detected ten times or more. The rearrangement links TRBV30 to TRBJ1-1; D unresolved. CDR1 is GTSNPN and CDR2 is SVGIG in the germline V gene (reference sequence). The CDR3 totals 14 residues. Between the trimmed V and J ends, which lost 1 base and 1 base, there was a span of 10 bases. CDR3 sequence reads: CAWSEGLQNTEAFF. CDR3 DNA sequence: TGTGCCTGGAGTGAAGGACTCCAGAACACTGAAGCTTTCTTT.

The chain carries TRBV28 and TRBJ2-3, with 7 bases fitting TRBD1. The germline CDR1 and CDR2 sequences are MDHEN and SYDVKM. CDR3 length: 13 amino acids. Losses at the gene ends were 7 bases for V and 2 bases for J; bases not matched to a gene: 3. The CDR3 DNA sequence: TGTGCCAGCAACAGGGGATCCACAGATACGCAGTATTTT. Amino acids: CASNRGSTDTQYF.

This clonotype was observed many times. The CDR3 here is CASSDEPPPNIQYF. The CDR3 coding sequence is TGTGCCAGCAGTGATGAGCCGCCCCCAAACATTCAGTACTTC. The chain combines TRBV6-2 or TRBV6-3 with TRBJ2-4; D is ambiguous. The V end was cut by 5 bases, the J end by 6 bases, with 14 bases between. The V gene's germline CDR1 is MNHEY and CDR2 SVGEGT. This CDR3 has 14 residues.

This chain joins TRBV20-1 and TRBJ2-7, with D possibly being TRBD1 (5 bases). With 5 bases removed from V and 7 bases from J, the gap between germline ends came to 15 bases. The CDR3 covers 12 residues. CDR1 DFQATT and CDR2 SNEGSKA come from the germline V gene (reference sequence). The CDR3 DNA sequence: TGCAGTGCTGGTTCAGGGTTGGGGGAGCAGTACTTC. It specifies CSAGSGLGEQYF.

Ten or more counts support this clonotype. In DNA form, the CDR3 reads TGTGCCTGGAGTCGGACAGGGGATTTCTACGAGCAGTACTTC. Protein sequence: CAWSRTGDFYEQYF. The J gene is TRBJ2-7, the V gene TRBV30; 9 nucleotides line up with TRBD1. In germline, CDR1 is GTSNPN, CDR2 SVGIG (reference sequence). V trimming: 2 bases; J trimming: 3 bases; junction bases outside the gene matches: 5. This CDR3 has 14 amino acids.

The chain links TRBV7-9 to TRBJ2-7, with D possibly being TRBD2 (5 bases). This CDR3 has 10 residues. CDR1 and CDR2 (germline): SEHNR, FQNEAQ (reference sequence). V was clipped by 10 bases and J by 3 bases, with 7 bases between them. The CDR3 spells CANRGYEQYF. As DNA, the CDR3 is TGTGCCAACCGGGGCTACGAGCAGTACTTC.

The chain is built from TRBV5-6 and TRBJ2-1; TRBD2 matches at 10 bases. The V segment lost 4 bases and the J segment 8 bases; nucleotides outside the gene matches: 6. Germline-derived CDR1 and CDR2 are SGHDT and YYEEEE. CDR3 size: 14 residues. CDR3 sequence (DNA): TGTGCCAGCAGCCAGCTAGCGGGAGAGGATGAGCAGTTCTTC. It translates to CASSQLAGEDEQFF.

This clonotype was seen ten or more times. V gene TRBV11-2 combines with J gene TRBJ2-1, with D unclear. CDR1 SGHAT and CDR2 FQNNGV come from the germline V gene. Trimming took off 5 bases at V and 3 bases at J, with 8 bases between the two ends. This CDR3 contains 13 residues. The CDR3 bases are TGTGCCAGCAGCCCCAGAGACTACAATGAGCAGTTCTTC. Translated, it gives CASSPRDYNEQFF.

The chain carries TRBV19 and TRBJ1-4; 9 nucleotides line up with TRBD1. Germline lookup yields CDR1 LNHDA and CDR2 SQIVND (reference sequence). The CDR3 runs 15 residues. V was pared by 3 bases and J by 8 bases, with 7 bases of the junction left unmatched. In DNA, the CDR3 is TGTGCCAGTAGTATTGGTCGGGGACAGGGAGAAAAACTGTTTTTT. Translation: CASSIGRGQGEKLFF. Complete variable domain (other parts from reference TRBV19 and TRBJ1-4): DGGITQSPKYLFRKEGQNVTLSCEQNLNHDAMYWYRQDPGQGLRLIYYSQIVNDFQKGDIAEGYSVSREKKESFPLTVTSAQKNPTAFYLCASSIGRGQGEKLFFGSGTQLSVL.

This clonotype was observed at least ten times. This chain uses TRBV2 with TRBJ2-2; perhaps TRBD2 as D (6 bases). V was pared by 8 bases and J by 4 bases, with 14 bases between. This CDR3 contains 14 residues. Germline V gene data show CDR1 as SNHLY and CDR2 as FYNNEI. CDR3 in DNA: TGTGCCAGCTTAGCTAGCGTCTCCACCGGGGAGCTGTTTTTT. Translating gives CASLASVSTGELFF.

This clonotype was counted only a few times. The genes are TRBV18 and TRBJ1-2; D is perhaps TRBD1 (6 bases). The V gene's germline CDR1 is KGHSH and CDR2 LQKENI. CDR3 length equals 15 residues. V was clipped by 3 bases and J by 8 bases, with 19 bases between them. Written as DNA, the CDR3 is TGTGCCAGCTCACCGGAGATACAGGGAACTGGCGGCTACACCTTC. Protein sequence: CASSPEIQGTGGYTF.

This clonotype has ten or more counts. V usage is TRBV24-1 and J usage is TRBJ2-1; D might be TRBD1 or TRBD2, each matching 6 bases. CDR3 length: 15 amino acids. Germline CDR1 is KGHDR and CDR2 is SFDVKD. Trimming pared 7 bases from V and 6 bases from J, leaving 18 bases between. This CDR3 reads CATSRQGGNGNEQFF. DNA of the CDR3: TGTGCCACCAGCCGACAAGGGGGGAACGGCAATGAGCAGTTCTTC.

This clonotype was picked up a small number of times. The chain carries TRBV7-9 and TRBJ2-1, with D uncertain. Germline lookup yields CDR1 SEHNR and CDR2 FQNEAQ (reference sequence). V lost 0 bases, J lost 5 bases, and 17 bases lay in between. This CDR3 is built from 17 residues. For the CDR3, the DNA is TGTGCCAGCAGCTTAGCGCCGATTCGAAAACTCCACAATGAGCAGTTCTTC. Its protein is CASSLAPIRKLHNEQFF.

This sequence joins TRBV12-5 and TRBJ2-5, with 10 positions matching TRBD2. The germline V gene encodes CDR1 LGHNT and CDR2 FRNRAP. The CDR3 has 19 amino acids. Trimming removed 2 bases from V and 0 bases from J; junction bases left unmatched: 12. The CDR3 reads CASGLSRTSGNQYQETQYF. CDR3 DNA: TGTGCTAGTGGTTTGTCCAGGACTAGCGGCAACCAGTACCAAGAGACCCAGTACTTC.

This clonotype was seen more than once but under ten times. The J gene is TRBJ2-2, the V gene TRBV7-9, with a weak D call TRBD2 (6 bases). The CDR3 length is 17 residues. V gave up 2 bases and J gave up 2 bases, with 15 bases separating them. Germline V lookup: CDR1 SEHNR, CDR2 FQNEAQ (reference sequence). This CDR3 is CASSLTMRGPNTGELFF. The CDR3 nucleotides are TGTGCCAGCAGCTTAACGATGCGGGGTCCCAACACCGGGGAGCTGTTTTTT.

There are many counts of this clonotype. The rearrangement uses TRBV2 and TRBJ2-7, with TRBD1 identical over 7 bases. Unmatched junction bases numbered 3, after V lost 7 bases and J lost 3 bases. The germline V gene encodes CDR1 SNHLY and CDR2 FYNNEI. The CDR3 covers 12 residues. The CDR3 protein is CASKGQHYEQYF. As DNA, the CDR3 is TGTGCCAGCAAGGGACAGCACTACGAGCAGTACTTC.

This chain joins TRBV29-1 and TRBJ2-3; 7 bases are shared with TRBD2. There are 16 residues in the CDR3. Trimming took 4 bases from V and 1 from J; bases not matched to a gene: 11. Germline V gene lookup returns CDR1 SQVTM and CDR2 ANQGSEA. The CDR3, as DNA: TGCAGCGTTGGGGGCGGGGGACGGGTCGGCACAGATACGCAGTATTTT. Its translation: CSVGGGGRVGTDTQYF.

This clonotype was found many times. The chain recombines TRBV5-1 with TRBJ2-1, with TRBD2 matching over 7 bases. Trimming took 7 bases from V and 3 from J; bases not matched to a gene: 7. Germline CDR1 and CDR2: SGHRS and YFSETQ. This CDR3 has 14 amino acids. As DNA, the CDR3 is TGCGCCAGCTCATCAGCGGGGAGCTACAATGAGCAGTTCTTC. Translating gives CASSSAGSYNEQFF.